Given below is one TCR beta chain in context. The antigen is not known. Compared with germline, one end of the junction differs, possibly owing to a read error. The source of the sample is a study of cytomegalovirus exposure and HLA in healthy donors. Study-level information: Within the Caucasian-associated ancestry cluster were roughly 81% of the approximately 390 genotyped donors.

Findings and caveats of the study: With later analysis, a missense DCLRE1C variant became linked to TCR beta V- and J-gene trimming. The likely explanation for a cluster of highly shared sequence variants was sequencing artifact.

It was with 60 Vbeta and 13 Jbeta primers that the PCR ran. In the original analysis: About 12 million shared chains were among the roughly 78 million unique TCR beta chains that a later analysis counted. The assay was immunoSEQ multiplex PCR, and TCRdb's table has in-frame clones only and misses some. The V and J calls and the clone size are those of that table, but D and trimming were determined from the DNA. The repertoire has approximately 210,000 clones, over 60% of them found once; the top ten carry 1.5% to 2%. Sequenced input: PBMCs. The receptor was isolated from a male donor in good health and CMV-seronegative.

CDR3 amino acids: CASSEGAREYF. CDR3 bases: TGTGCCAGCAGTGAGGGGGCCCGAGAATATTTC. The chain has TRBV25-1 and TRBJ2-7; perhaps TRBD1 as D (6 bases). Germline V gene data show CDR1 as MGHDK and CDR2 as SYGVNS. The CDR3 contains 11 residues.